This TCR beta chain was identified in a study of T cells in Graves' hyperthyroidism and ophthalmopathy. Overall study findings and caveats: In the blood, most expanded thyroid clonotypes above 0.001 appeared as well.

Germline CDR1 is SGHTA and CDR2 is FQGNSA. The CDR3 is 16 residues long. V was pared by 2 bases and J by 6 bases, with 16 bases between. This clonotype was counted between two and nine times. The antigen remains unidentified. The CDR3 regions of TCR beta were amplified from RNA transcripts. HTBI primers were the set used in a first-round RT-PCR of the TCR CDR3. TCRdb recomputed calls from the multiplex PCR reads with MiXCR, one row per CDR3 protein. The sample consists of nearly 750,000 distinct CDR3 sequences, approximately 40% of them appearing once. Uncontrolled infection, other autoimmune disease, pregnancy or lactation disqualified patients from enrolment. The PBMCs were taken from approximately 9.7 ml of fresh peripheral blood.

The sequence derives from a woman between 40 and 50 years old with Graves' hyperthyroidism. This chain connects TRBV7-2 to TRBJ1-4; D is undetermined. Sequencing used blood. In DNA, the CDR3 is TGTGCCAGCAGCTTAAGCGGGGTTGCTCTTTATGAAAAACTGTTTTTT. This encodes CASSLSGVALYEKLFF.